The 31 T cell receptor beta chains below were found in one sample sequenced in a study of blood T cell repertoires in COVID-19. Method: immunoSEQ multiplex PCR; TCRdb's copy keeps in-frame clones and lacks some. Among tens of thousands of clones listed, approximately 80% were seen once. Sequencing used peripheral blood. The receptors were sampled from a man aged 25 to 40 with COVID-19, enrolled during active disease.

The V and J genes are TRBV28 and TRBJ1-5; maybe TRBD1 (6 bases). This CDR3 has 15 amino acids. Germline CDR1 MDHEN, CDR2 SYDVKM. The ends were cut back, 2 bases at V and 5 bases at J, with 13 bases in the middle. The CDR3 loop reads CASSLPGAGDQPQHF. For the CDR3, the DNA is TGTGCCAGCAGTTTACCAGGGGCAGGCGATCAGCCCCAGCATTTT.

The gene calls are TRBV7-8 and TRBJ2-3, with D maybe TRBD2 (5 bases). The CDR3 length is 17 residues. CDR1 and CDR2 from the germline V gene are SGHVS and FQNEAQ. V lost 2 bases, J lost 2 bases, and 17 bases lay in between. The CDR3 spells CASSLTLGNPFTDTQYF. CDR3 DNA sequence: TGTGCCAGCAGCTTAACGCTCGGGAACCCGTTCACAGATACGCAGTATTTT.

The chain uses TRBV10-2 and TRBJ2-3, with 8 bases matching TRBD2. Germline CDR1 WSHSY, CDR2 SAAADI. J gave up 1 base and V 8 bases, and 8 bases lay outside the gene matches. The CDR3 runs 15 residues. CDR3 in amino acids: CASGSLAAGTDTQYF. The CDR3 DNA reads TGCGCCAGCGGGTCACTAGCGGCAGGCACAGATACGCAGTATTTT.

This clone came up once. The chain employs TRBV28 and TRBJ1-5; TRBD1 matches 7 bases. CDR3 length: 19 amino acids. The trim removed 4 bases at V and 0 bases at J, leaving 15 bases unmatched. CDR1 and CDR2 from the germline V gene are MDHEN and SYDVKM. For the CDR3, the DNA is TGTGCCAGCAGTTCTCCCCTCGGTGGGACAGATTTTAGCAATCAGCCCCAGCATTTT. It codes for CASSSPLGGTDFSNQPQHF. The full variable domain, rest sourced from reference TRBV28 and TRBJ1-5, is DVKVTQSSRYLVKRTGEKVFLECVQDMDHENMFWYRQDPGLGLRLIYFSYDVKMKEKGDIPEGYSVSREKKERFSLILESASTNQTSMYLCASSSPLGGTDFSNQPQHFGDGTRLSIL.

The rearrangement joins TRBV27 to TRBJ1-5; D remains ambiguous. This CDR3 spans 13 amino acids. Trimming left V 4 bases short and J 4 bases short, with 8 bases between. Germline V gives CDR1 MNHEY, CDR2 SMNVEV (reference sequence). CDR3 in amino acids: CASSSRENQPQHF. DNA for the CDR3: TGTGCCAGCAGTTCGCGGGAGAATCAGCCCCAGCATTTT.

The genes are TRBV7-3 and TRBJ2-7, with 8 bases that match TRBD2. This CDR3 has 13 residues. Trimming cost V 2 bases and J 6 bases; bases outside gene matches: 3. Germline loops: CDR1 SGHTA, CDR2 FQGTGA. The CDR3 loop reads CASSLLTSGEQYF. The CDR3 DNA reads TGTGCCAGCAGCTTACTCACTAGCGGCGAGCAGTACTTC.

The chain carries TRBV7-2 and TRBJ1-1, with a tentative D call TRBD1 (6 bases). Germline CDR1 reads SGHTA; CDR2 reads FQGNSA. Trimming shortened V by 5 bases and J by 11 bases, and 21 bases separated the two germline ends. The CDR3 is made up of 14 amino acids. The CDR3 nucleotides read TGTGCCAGCAGCACTGGCTCAACAGGGTCCCATGCTTTCTTT. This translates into CASSTGSTGSHAFF.

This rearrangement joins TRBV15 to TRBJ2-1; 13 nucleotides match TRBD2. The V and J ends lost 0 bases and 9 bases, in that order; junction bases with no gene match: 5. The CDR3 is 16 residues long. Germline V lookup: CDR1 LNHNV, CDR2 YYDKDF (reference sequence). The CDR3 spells CATSRDGLAGETEQFF. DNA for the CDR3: TGTGCCACCAGCAGAGATGGACTAGCGGGAGAAACTGAGCAGTTCTTC. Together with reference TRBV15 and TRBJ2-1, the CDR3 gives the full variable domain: DAMVIQNPRYQVTQFGKPVTLSCSQTLNHNVMYWYQQKSSQAPKLLFHYYDKDFNNEADTPDNFQSRRPNTSFCFLDIRSPGLGDTAMYLCATSRDGLAGETEQFFGPGTRLTVL.

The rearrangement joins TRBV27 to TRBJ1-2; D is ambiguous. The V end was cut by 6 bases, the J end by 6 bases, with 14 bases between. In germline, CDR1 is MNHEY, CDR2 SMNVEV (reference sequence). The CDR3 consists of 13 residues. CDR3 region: CASSPLEANGYTF. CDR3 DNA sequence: TGTGCCAGCAGCCCCTTGGAGGCTAATGGCTACACCTTC.

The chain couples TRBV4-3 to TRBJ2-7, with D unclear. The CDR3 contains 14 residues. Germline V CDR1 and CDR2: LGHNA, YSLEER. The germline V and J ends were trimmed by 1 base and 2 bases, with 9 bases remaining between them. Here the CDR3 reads CASSQALVTYEQYF. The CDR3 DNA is TGCGCCAGCAGCCAAGCCCTAGTAACCTACGAGCAGTACTTC.

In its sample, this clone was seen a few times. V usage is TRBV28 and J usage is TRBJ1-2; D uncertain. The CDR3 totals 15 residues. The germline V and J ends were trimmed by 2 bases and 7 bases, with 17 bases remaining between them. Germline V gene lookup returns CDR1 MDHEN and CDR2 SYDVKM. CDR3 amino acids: CASSLPDTAWRGYTF. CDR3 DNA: TGTGCCAGCAGTTTACCCGACACGGCATGGCGTGGCTACACCTTC.

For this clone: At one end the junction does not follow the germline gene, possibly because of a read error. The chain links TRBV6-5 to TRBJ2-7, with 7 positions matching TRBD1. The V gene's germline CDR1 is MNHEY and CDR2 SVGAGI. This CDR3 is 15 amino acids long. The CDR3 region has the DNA TGTGCCTGCGCTACCTCCCGGGACAGCTCCTACGAGCTGTACTTC. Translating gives CACATSRDSSYELYF.

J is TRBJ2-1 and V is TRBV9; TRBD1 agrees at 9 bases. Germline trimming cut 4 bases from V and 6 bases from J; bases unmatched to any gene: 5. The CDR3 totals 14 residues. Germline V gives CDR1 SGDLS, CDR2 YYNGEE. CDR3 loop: CASSTGTGINEQFF. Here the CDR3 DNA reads TGTGCCAGCAGCACCGGGACAGGGATCAATGAGCAGTTCTTC.

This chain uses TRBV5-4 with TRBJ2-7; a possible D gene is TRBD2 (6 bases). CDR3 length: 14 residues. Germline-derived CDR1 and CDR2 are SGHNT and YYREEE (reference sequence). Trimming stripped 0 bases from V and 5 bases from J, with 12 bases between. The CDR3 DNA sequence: TGTGCCAGCAGCTTGGCCGGGAGTTTCAACGAGCAGTACTTC. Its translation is CASSLAGSFNEQYF.

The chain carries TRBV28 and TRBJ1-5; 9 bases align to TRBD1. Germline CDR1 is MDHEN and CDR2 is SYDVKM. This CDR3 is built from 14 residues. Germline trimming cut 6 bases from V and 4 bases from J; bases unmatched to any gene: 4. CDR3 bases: TGTGCCAGCAGGACGGGACAGGGTAATCAGCCCCAGCATTTT. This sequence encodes CASRTGQGNQPQHF.

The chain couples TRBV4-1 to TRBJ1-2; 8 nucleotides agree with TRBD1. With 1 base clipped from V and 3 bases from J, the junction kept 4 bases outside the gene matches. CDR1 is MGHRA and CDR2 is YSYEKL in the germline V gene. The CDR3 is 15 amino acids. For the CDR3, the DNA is TGCGCCAGCAGCCAAGCCCTGACAGGGGACTATGGCTACACCTTC. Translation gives CASSQALTGDYGYTF.

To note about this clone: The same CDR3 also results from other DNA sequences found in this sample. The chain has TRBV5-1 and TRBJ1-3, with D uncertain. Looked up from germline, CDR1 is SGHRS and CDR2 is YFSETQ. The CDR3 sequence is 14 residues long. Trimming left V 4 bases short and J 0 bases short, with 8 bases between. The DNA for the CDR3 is TGCGCCAGCAGCCACGGAGACTCTGGAAACACCATATATTTT. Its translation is CASSHGDSGNTIYF.

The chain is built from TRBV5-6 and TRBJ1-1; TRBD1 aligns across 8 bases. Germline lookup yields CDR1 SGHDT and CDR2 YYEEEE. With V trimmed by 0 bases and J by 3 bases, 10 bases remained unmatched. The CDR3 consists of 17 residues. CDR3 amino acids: CASSLGIGQGKDTEAFF. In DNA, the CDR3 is TGTGCCAGCAGCTTGGGGATCGGACAGGGTAAGGACACTGAAGCTTTCTTT.

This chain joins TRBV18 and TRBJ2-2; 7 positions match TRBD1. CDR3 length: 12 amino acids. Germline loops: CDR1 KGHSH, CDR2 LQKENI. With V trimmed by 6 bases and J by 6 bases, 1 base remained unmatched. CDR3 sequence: CASSTGPGELFF. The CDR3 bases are TGTGCCAGCTCGACAGGGCCCGGGGAGCTGTTTTTT.

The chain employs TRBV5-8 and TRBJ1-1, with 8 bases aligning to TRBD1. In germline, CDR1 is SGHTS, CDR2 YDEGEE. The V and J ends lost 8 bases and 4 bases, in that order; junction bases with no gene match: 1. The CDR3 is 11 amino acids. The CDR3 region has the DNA TGTGCCAGGACAGGGGCCACTGAAGCTTTCTTT. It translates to CARTGATEAFF.

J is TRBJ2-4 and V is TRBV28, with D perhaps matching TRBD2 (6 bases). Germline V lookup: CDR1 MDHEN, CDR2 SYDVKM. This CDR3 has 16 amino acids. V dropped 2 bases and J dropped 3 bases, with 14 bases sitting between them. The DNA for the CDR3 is TGTGCCAGCAGTTTAGGAGGGGCGGAGGACAAAAACATTCAGTACTTC. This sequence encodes CASSLGGAEDKNIQYF.

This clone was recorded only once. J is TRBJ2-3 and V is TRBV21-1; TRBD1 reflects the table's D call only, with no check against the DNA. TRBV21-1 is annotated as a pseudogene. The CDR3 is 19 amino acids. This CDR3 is CASSGGPGAEKSSTDTQYF. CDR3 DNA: TGTGCCAGCTCAGGGGGCCCCGGGGCCGAAAAATCTAGCACAGATACGCAGTATTTT.

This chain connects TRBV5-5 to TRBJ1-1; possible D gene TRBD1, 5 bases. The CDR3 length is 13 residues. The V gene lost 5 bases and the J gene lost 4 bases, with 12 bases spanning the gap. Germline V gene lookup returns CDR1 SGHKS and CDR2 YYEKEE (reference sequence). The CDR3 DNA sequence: TGTGCCAGCAGTTCGCAGGGTATCACTGAAGCTTTCTTT. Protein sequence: CASSSQGITEAFF.

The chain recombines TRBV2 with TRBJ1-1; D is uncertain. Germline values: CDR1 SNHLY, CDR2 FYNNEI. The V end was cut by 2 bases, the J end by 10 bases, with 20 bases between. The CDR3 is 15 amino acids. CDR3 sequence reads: CASSETGYGFVGAFF. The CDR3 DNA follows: TGTGCCAGCAGTGAAACCGGGTATGGCTTCGTCGGAGCTTTCTTT.

The CDR3 here is CASSERGSGANVLTF. The CDR3 DNA follows: TGTGCCAGCAGTGAACGGGGCTCTGGGGCCAACGTCCTGACTTTC. The chain joins TRBV28 to TRBJ2-6; TRBD2 is a possible D gene (5 bases). This CDR3 comprises 15 residues. Trimming took off 5 bases at V and 0 bases at J, with 8 bases between the two ends. The germline CDR1 and CDR2 sequences are MDHEN and SYDVKM.

This CDR3 is CASSYGTGGLEKLFF. The CDR3 nucleotides read TGTGCCAGCAGTTACGGGACAGGGGGTTTGGAAAAACTGTTTTTT. This rearrangement joins TRBV28 to TRBJ1-4, with 11 positions matching TRBD1. The germline gives CDR1 MDHEN, CDR2 SYDVKM. The J segment lost 8 bases and the V segment lost 4 bases, leaving 6 bases of the junction unmatched. CDR3 length: 15 residues.

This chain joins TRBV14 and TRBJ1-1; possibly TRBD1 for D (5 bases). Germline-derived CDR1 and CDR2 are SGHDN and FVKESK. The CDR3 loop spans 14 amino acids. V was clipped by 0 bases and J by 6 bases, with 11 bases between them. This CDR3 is CASSQDRGGSEAFF. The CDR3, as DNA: TGTGCCAGCAGCCAAGATCGGGGGGGGTCTGAAGCTTTCTTT.

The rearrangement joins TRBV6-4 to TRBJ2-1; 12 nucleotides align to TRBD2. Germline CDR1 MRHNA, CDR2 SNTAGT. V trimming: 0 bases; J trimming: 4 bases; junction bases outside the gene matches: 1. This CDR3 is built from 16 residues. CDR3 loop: CASSDSGLAGYNEQFF. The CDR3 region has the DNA TGTGCCAGCAGTGACTCCGGACTAGCGGGATACAATGAGCAGTTCTTC.

The CDR3 reads CASSRTGTVVKAFF. In nucleotides, the CDR3 is TGTGCCAGCTCGCGTACAGGGACAGTTGTGAAAGCTTTCTTT. The chain has TRBV18 and TRBJ1-1; TRBD1 matches 7 bases. CDR1 is KGHSH, CDR2 LQKENI, per germline. J lost 9 bases, V lost 6 bases, and 13 bases had no gene match. This CDR3 is built from 14 residues.

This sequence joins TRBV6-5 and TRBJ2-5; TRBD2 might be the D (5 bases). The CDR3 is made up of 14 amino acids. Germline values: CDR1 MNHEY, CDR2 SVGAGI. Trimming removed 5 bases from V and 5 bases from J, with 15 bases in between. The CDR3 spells CASSPVARRETQYF. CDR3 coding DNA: TGTGCCAGCAGTCCAGTAGCGCGGCGGGAGACCCAGTACTTC.

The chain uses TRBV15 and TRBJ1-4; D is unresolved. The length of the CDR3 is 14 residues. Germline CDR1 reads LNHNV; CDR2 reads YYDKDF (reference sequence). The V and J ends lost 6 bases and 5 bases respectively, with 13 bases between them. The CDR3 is CATRARKANEKLFF. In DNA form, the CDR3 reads TGTGCCACCAGAGCGAGGAAGGCGAATGAAAAACTGTTTTTT.